Sequencing of this T cell receptor (beta chain) was carried out in a study of a mutant IDH1 vaccine in newly diagnosed glioma. Study background: Beforehand, treatment had been radiotherapy, temozolomide, or both; the majority received both. Week 47 marked visit V13, whereas week 35 marked visit V12. Study-wide results and caveats: Pseudoprogression showed no apparent link to changes in top peripheral T cell clonotypes.

Per germline, CDR1 SQVTM and CDR2 ANQGSEA. V shed 0 bases and J shed 9 bases, with 6 bases lying between them. The CDR3 runs to 11 residues. Described time point: week 47, end of study. Vaccinated patients received 300 ug of mutant IDH1 20-mer peptide per dose, with topical imiquimod. About this clone itself: Its antigen is unknown.

Sequenced by immunoSEQ multiplex PCR; TCRdb stores in-frame clones only, minus some. The repertoire includes about 94,000 clones, around nine tenths of them detected once, and 0.6% to 0.95% sits in the top ten. The chain couples TRBV29-1 to TRBJ2-1; no definite D call. This sample comprised PBMCs, obtained from a glioma patient whose treatment included an IDH1 peptide vaccine. The origin of this receptor is a woman in her 50s with glioma. This CDR3 is CSVEDHTEQFF. Written as DNA, the CDR3 is TGCAGCGTTGAAGATCATACTGAGCAGTTCTTC.